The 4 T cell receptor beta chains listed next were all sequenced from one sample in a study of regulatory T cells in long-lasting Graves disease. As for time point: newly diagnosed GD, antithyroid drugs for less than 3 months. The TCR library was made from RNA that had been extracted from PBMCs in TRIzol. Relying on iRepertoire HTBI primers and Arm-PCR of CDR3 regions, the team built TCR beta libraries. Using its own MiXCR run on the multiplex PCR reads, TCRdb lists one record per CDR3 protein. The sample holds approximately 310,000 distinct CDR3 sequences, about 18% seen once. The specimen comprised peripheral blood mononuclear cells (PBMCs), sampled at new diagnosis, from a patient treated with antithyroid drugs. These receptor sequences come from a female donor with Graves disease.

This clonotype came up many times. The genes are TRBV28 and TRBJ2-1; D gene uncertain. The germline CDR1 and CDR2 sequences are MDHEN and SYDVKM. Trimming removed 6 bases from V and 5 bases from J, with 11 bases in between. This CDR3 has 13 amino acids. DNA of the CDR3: TGTGCCAGCAGCCTACCCTCAGACAATGAGCAGTTCTTC. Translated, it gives CASSLPSDNEQFF.

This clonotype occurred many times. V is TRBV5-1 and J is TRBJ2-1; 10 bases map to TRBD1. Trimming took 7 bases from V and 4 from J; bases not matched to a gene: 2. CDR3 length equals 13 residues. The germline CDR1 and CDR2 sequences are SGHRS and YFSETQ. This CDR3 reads CASGTGDYNEQFF. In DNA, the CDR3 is TGCGCCAGCGGGACAGGGGATTACAATGAGCAGTTCTTC.

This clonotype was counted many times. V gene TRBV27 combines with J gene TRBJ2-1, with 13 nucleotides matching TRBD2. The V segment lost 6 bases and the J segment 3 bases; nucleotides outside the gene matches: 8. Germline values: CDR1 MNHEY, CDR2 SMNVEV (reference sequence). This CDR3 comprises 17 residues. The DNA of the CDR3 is TGTGCCAGCAGCCGGACTAGCGGGAGAACTTACTACAATGAGCAGTTCTTC. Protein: CASSRTSGRTYYNEQFF.

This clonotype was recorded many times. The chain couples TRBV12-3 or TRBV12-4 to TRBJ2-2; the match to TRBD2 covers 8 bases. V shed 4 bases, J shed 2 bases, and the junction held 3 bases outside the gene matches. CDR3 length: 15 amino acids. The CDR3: CASSSGGINTGELFF. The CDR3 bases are TGTGCCAGCAGTTCGGGGGGGATTAACACCGGGGAGCTGTTTTTT.